One and the same sample provided the 2 T cell receptor beta chains below, sequenced in a study of blood T cell repertoires in COVID-19. Produced via immunoSEQ multiplex PCR; TCRdb's table is partial and in-frame only. The sample includes about 59,000 clones, about 80% of them seen just once. Sequenced input: peripheral blood. These receptors were taken from a woman aged 80 or over with acute or convalescent COVID-19.

A single count supports this clone. The chain combines TRBV25-1 with TRBJ2-1, with 7 bases identical to TRBD2. The V segment lost 2 bases and the J segment 7 bases; nucleotides outside the gene matches: 5. This CDR3 spans 14 amino acids. Germline V gives CDR1 MGHDK, CDR2 SYGVNS. CDR3 in amino acids: CASSEIREGNEQFF. The CDR3 DNA follows: TGTGCCAGCAGTGAAATAAGGGAGGGAAATGAGCAGTTCTTC. Complete variable domain (other parts from reference TRBV25-1 and TRBJ2-1): EADIYQTPRYLVIGTGKKITLECSQTMGHDKMYWYQQDPGMELHLIHYSYGVNSTEKGDLSSESTVSRIRTEHFPLTLESARPSHTSQYLCASSEIREGNEQFFGPGTRLTVL.

The chain couples TRBV19 to TRBJ2-6, with 7 bases that match TRBD1. The CDR3 has 15 amino acids. Germline-derived CDR1 and CDR2 are LNHDA and SQIVND (reference sequence). Trimming took 11 bases from V and 0 from J; bases not matched to a gene: 7. The CDR3 DNA reads as TGTGCCCCGGGACAGAGGTTCTCTGGGGCCAACGTCCTGACTTTC. It translates to CAPGQRFSGANVLTF.